The entry below gives a single T cell receptor (beta chain) sequence along with its context. Its antigen is currently not known. A junction end diverges from the germline sequence, so it may reflect a read error. Using the deep immunoSEQ assay, TCR CDR3 regions were amplified from genomic DNA by multiplex PCR. Extracted genomic DNA from each cell subset was distributed evenly across all wells of several immunoSEQ 96-well plates, and each plate was treated as a replicate. For sorted subsets, around 200 ng genomic DNA, equal to tens of thousands of T cell genomes, was loaded into each replicate PCR. Purified libraries were measured with a Qubit 3.0 fluorometer, size-checked on a Bioanalyzer 2100, and measured again with the KAPA Library Quantification kit. Every immunoSEQ 96-well plate was sequenced on a separate single-read 150-cycle Illumina NextSeq 550 flow cell. In the paper's pipeline: Because the immunoSEQ output included only junctional sequences and no quality scores, the filtering could not be the same as the filtering used for full-length reads. Sequences were annotated with PyIR, a Python wrapper for IgBLAST v1.9, using IMGT germline references to assign V/J genes and CDR3. Reads were removed for weak V/J assignments (E-value above 1e-6), missing CDR3, stop codons, out-of-frame junctions, or ambiguous translated residues. V3J clonotypes were defined as sequences sharing an identical inferred V gene, J gene, and CDR3 amino acid sequence. Percentage overlap between repertoires was computed as shared unique clonotypes divided by the size of the smaller repertoire. Three approaches were used to assess repertoire richness: RTK rarefaction, the Chao1 estimator, and Recon v2.1 estimates of unobserved clonotypes. Generation probabilities were computed with OLGA for all TCRbeta clonotypes obtained by the gDNA method from several donors. TCRdb mirrors the immuneACCESS table, restricted to in-frame sequences. Some clones are absent from its copies; in checked studies, under half trace to an unresolved V gene, and the reason for the others is unknown. D and trimming were read from the DNA, whereas the V and J calls and clone size are those reported in that table. This sample is represented by about 92,000 clones; approximately 75% of them were singletons. 50% of the sample is taken by the ten largest.

This entry belongs to a study of shared clonotypes between healthy human individuals (dated by TCRdb to the early 2020s). Study-wide context: A couple of women and a few men aged 18 to 49 years were included in the cohort. For each donor, CD4 naive and CD4 memory were each run on three plates, CD8 naive on two plates, and CD8 memory on one plate. Libraries were prepared and TCR repertoires were sequenced by different laboratories using diverse techniques, in order to increase sequencing depth and limit assay-specific biases. Each donor's leukapheresis produced roughly between roughly 0.85 and 10 billion PBMCs. To estimate repertoire size and how much clonotypes are shared between individuals, the study performed deep sequencing of blood TCR repertoires from 4 to 6 healthy adults.

Paper-wide results and their limitations: Estimated clonotype richness was generally larger for naive than for memory subsets. Rarefaction of sorted-subset datasets indicated incomplete sequencing despite the large sequencing depth. Sampling was restricted to blood, and TCR repertoires in tissues likely differ from the TCR repertoires found in blood. Compared with non-shared clonotypes, clonotypes shared by all four sorted-subset donors had higher generation probabilities. When several donors were compared, the shared fraction of clonotypes was about 5.5% for naive CD4, over 3% for naive CD8, 2.3% for memory CD4, and 0.4% for memory CD8. Pairwise subsampling indicated that sequencing depth was expected to affect the degree of clonotype sharing among donors. Because the study included only a small number of donors, the genetic and exposure-history diversity represented was limited.

The donors were healthy, HIV-negative adults with no recently reported acute infections or vaccinations. Every donor was a Caucasian adult residing in Nashville, Tennessee, USA. CD8 memory samples combined magnetically selected CD45RO+ cells with CCR7-negative CD45RA+ effector memory (TemRA) cells. After blood collection by leukapheresis, PBMCs were isolated using Ficoll-Histopaque density gradient centrifugation and then cryopreserved in the vapor phase of liquid nitrogen. Analytical flow cytometry was used to check the purity and quantity of every magnetically sorted T cell population. Genomic DNA was isolated from each sorted fraction and quantified by UV absorbance on a Nanodrop 2000c. The CDR3 goes from the cysteine to the phenylalanine over 14 residues. This entry keeps only the CDR3 DNA: 42 bases, framed from base 1. The germline V gene (reference sequence) supplies CDR1 LNHDA and CDR2 SQIVND.

This receptor was identified in a man aged 30 to 39 in good health. Sequenced: memory CD8+ T cells sorted from blood. The cell subset or site label corresponds to: CD45RO+ cells pooled with CCR7-negative TemRA cells. The V and J genes are TRBV19 and TRBJ2-3; the D gene is possibly TRBD2, with 6 bases matching. The CDR3 protein: CASSIADNLRTQYF. The DNA is as follows: TGTGCCAGTAGCATAGCGGACAATCTAAGAACGCAGTATTTT.